This note documents a single T cell receptor (beta chain) sequence. With 60 Vbeta and 13 Jbeta primers, the PCR was carried out. TCRdb's copy holds only in-frame clones and misses some; the assay was immunoSEQ multiplex PCR. The clone table shows under 200,000 clones, with the ten largest holding less than 6.5%. The sample originates from a study of cytomegalovirus exposure and HLA in healthy donors. Germline CDR1 and CDR2: GTSNPN and SVGIG (reference sequence). The CDR3 consists of 16 residues. V gave up 2 bases and J gave up 2 bases; unmatched junction bases: 4. The sequenced sample was PBMCs. The chain carries TRBV30 and TRBJ2-6; 9 nucleotides agree with TRBD1. The clonotype originates from a man aged 30-40 years in good health and CMV-seronegative. For the CDR3, the DNA is TGTGCCTGGAGTAGGGACAGGGTACCTGGGGCCAACGTCCTGACTTTC. Translated: CAWSRDRVPGANVLTF.